This T cell receptor beta chain was sequenced during a study of shared T cell receptors in the human thymus. Germline V gene lookup returns CDR1 LNHDA and CDR2 SQIVND (reference sequence). V lost 6 bases, J lost 6 bases, and 29 bases lay in between. This CDR3 is built from 19 residues. The assay was immunoSEQ multiplex PCR, and TCRdb's table has in-frame clones only and misses some. Of approximately 730,000 clones listed, 70% to 90% are singletons. Another study also made use of these data, one on human thymus T cells. That investigation notes: Thymus was obtained from resections taken during corrective heart surgery.

The source material was thymocytes. The clonotype was recovered from a girl less than two years old with a congenital heart defect. The chain links TRBV19 to TRBJ1-4; D is possibly TRBD1 (5 bases). The CDR3 DNA reads TGTGCCAGTAGCACGGTAGGGGCAGGGCTAAGGCCCTTTTATGAAAAACTGTTTTTT. Translating gives CASSTVGAGLRPFYEKLFF.